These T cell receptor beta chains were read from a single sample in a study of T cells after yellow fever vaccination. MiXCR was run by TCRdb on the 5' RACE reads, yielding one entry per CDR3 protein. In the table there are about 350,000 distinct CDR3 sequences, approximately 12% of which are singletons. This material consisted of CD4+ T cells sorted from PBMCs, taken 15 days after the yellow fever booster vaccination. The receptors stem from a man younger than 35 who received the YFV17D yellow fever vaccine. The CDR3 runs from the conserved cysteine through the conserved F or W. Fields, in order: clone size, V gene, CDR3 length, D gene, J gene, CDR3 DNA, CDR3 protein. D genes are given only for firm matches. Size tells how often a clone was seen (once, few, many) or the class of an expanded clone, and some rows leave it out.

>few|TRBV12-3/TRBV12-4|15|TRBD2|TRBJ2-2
TGTGCCAGCAGTTTGGGGACTAGGCGGGCCGGGGAGCTGTTTTTT
CASSLGTRRAGELFF
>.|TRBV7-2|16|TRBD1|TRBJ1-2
TGTGCCAGCAGCTCCTCTTGGACAGGCTCCCTTAATGGCTACACCTTC
CASSSSWTGSLNGYTF
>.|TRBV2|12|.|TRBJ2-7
TGTGCCAGCAACAAAGTCATCGACGAGCAGTACTTC
CASNKVIDEQYF
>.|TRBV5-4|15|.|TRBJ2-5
TGTGCCAGCAGCCCGGAGGCGGGGGCGGTTGAGACCCAGTACTTC
CASSPEAGAVETQYF
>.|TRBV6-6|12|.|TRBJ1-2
TGTGCCAGCAGTTATAGGATCCATGGCTACACCTTC
CASSYRIHGYTF
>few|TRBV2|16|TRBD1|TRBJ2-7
TGTGCCAGCAGATCCTTCGGGACAGGGGTGCGCTACGAGCAGTACTTC
CASRSFGTGVRYEQYF
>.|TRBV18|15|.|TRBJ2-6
TGTGCCAGCTCAACAGAATCCGCCGGGGCCAACGTCCTGACTTTC
CASSTESAGANVLTF
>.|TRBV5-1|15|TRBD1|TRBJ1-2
TGCGCCAGCAGCTTTGTGGGACAGGGGGCGGCCGGCTACACCTTC
CASSFVGQGAAGYTF
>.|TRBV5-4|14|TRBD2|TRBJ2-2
TGTGCCAGCGCGGGGGGGCCCGACACCGGGGAGCTGTTTTTT
CASAGGPDTGELFF
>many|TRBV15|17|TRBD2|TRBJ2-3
TGTGCCACCAGCAGAGATGTAGCGGGGCTTAGCACAGATACGCAGTATTTT
CATSRDVAGLSTDTQYF
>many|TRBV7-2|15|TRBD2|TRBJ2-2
TGTGCCAGCAGCTTAAAACTAGCGGACACCGGGGAGCTGTTTTTT
CASSLKLADTGELFF
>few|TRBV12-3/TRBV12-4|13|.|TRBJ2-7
TGTGCCAGCAGTCCCCCTCATTCCTACGAGCAGTACTTC
CASSPPHSYEQYF
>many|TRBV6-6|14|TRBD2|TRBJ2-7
TGTGCCAGCAGTTCTACTAGCGGGGGCTACGAGCAGTACTTC
CASSSTSGGYEQYF
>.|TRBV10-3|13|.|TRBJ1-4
TGTGCCATCTCCCCGGACCCTAATGAAAAACTGTTTTTT
CAISPDPNEKLFF
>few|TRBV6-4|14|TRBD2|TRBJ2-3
TGTGCCAGCGCTAGCGGGGACGACACAGATACGCAGTATTTT
CASASGDDTDTQYF
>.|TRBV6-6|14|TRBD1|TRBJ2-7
TGTGCCAGCAGTGGACAGGAGCAATCCTACGAGCAGTACTTC
CASSGQEQSYEQYF
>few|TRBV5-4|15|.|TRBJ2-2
TGTGCCAGCAGCTTAGGAGGGGGGATCACCGGGGAGCTGTTTTTT
CASSLGGGITGELFF
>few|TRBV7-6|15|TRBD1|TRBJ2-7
TGTGCCAGCAGCTTGACGGACAGGGGTTTTAACGAGCAGTACTTC
CASSLTDRGFNEQYF
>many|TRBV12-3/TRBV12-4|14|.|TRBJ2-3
TGTGCCAGCAGTTTGGGCAGGGTGTTAGATACGCAGTATTTT
CASSLGRVLDTQYF
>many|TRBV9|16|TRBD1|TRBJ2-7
TGTGCCAGCAGCGTAGCTGGGGGACAGGGGGACTACGAGCAGTACTTC
CASSVAGGQGDYEQYF
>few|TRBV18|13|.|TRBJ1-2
TGTGCCAGCTCACCACCGTCGGGGTTCGGCTACACCTTC
CASSPPSGFGYTF
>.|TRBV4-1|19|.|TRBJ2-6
TGCGCCAGCAGCCGGAACCGAGGGTATCAAGACTCTGGGGCCAACGTCCTGACTTTC
CASSRNRGYQDSGANVLTF
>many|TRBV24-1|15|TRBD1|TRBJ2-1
TGTGCCACCAGTGATGGGGTGACAGGGGCCATTGAGCAGTTCTTC
CATSDGVTGAIEQFF
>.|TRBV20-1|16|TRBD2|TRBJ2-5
TGCAGTGCTAGGGTAGCGGGGGCGGGGGGACAAGAGACCCAGTACTTC
CSARVAGAGGQETQYF
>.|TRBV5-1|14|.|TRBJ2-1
TGCGCCAGCTCCAAGGGCTCACTCTACAATGAGCAGTTCTTC
CASSKGSLYNEQFF
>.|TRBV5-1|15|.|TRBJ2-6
TGCGCCAGCAGCTTGGCTGGTGGTGGGGCCAACGTCCTGACTTTC
CASSLAGGGANVLTF
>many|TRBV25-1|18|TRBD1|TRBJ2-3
TGTGCCAGCAGTGTCCTTAACCGGGACAGGGGAGGCACAGATACGCAGTATTTT
CASSVLNRDRGGTDTQYF
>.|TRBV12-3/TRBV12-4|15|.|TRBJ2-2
TGTGCCAGCAGTTTATCGTTGGGTAACACCGGGGAGCTGTTTTTT
CASSLSLGNTGELFF
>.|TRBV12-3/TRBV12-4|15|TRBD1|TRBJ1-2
TGTGCCAGCACCCTTAGGGTGTGGGACAGGTCGAGCTACACCTTC
CASTLRVWDRSSYTF
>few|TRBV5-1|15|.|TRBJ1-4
TGCGCCAGCAGCTTGGTTGAGGGAAGGAGTGAAAAACTGTTTTTT
CASSLVEGRSEKLFF
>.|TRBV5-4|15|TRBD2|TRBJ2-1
TGTGCCAGCAGCCCAGCGGGGGGCCCGCCCAACGAGCAGTTCTTC
CASSPAGGPPNEQFF
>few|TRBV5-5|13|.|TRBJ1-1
TGTGCCAGCAGCACACGAGGAGGCAGGGAAGCTTTCTTT
CASSTRGGREAFF
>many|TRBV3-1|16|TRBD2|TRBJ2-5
TGTGCCAGCAGCCTGTTTGGGCGGGGGGCCGGGGAGACCCAGTACTTC
CASSLFGRGAGETQYF
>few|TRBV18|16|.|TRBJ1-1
TGTGCCAGCTCACCAATGAGCGGACGGATTTCCACTGAAGCTTTCTTT
CASSPMSGRISTEAFF
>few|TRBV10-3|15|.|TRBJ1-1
TGTGCCATCAGTGAGTCGCAGGGGCGGGGTACTGAAGCTTTCTTT
CAISESQGRGTEAFF
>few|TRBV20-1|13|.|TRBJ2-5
TGCAGTGCCGAGCGTTCGGGGCAAGAGACCCAGTACTTC
CSAERSGQETQYF
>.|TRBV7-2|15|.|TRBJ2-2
TGTGCCAGCAGCTTAGCCCAGGGATGGCCCGGGGAGCTGTTTTTT
CASSLAQGWPGELFF
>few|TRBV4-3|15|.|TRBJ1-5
TGCGCCAGCAGCTACCTCAGGGGAGGCAATCAGCCCCAGCATTTT
CASSYLRGGNQPQHF
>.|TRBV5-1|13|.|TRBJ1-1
TGCGCCAGCACCCTTGGGGGTTTCGCTGAAGCTTTCTTT
CASTLGGFAEAFF
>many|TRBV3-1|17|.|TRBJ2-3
TGTGCCAGCAGCCAAAACAACCCGACGGCACGCACAGATACGCAGTATTTT
CASSQNNPTARTDTQYF
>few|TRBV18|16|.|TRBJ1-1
TGTGCCAGCTCACCCCGAGGTCTACTTATGGGCACTGAAGCTTTCTTT
CASSPRGLLMGTEAFF
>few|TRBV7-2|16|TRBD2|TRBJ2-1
TGTGCCAGCAGCGCGCAGGGACTAGCGGGGGCCAATGAGCAGTTCTTC
CASSAQGLAGANEQFF
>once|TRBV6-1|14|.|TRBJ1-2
TGTGCCAGCACCTCAGGGCCCGGACTGGGTGGCTACACCTTC
CASTSGPGLGGYTF
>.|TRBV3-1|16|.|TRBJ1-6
TGTGCCAGCAGCCAAGATGGGGGGCGAAGGTGGTCACCCCTCCACTTT
CASSQDGGRRWSPLHF
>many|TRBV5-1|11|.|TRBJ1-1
TGCGCCAGCAGCTCGACCACTGAAGCTTTCTTT
CASSSTTEAFF
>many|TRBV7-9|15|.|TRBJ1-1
TGTGCCAGCAGTACAAAAAGCGACATCGAGAGAGAAGCTTTCTTT
CASSTKSDIEREAFF
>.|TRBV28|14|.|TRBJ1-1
TGTGCCAGCATTTCGGGTGGGACGAACACTGAAGCTTTCTTT
CASISGGTNTEAFF
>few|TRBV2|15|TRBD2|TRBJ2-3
TGTGCCAGCAGAGGCGGGACTACCAACACAGATACGCAGTATTTT
CASRGGTTNTDTQYF
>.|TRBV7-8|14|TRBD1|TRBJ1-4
TGTGCCAGCACCAAGGACAGGGGGGATGAAAAACTGTTTTTT
CASTKDRGDEKLFF
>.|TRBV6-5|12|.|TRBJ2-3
TGTGCCAGCAGTTACTCGGGTAATACGCAGTATTTT
CASSYSGNTQYF
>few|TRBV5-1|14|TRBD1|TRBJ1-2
TGCGCCAGCAGCACTAGGGGGCTTGGGTATGGCTACACCTTC
CASSTRGLGYGYTF
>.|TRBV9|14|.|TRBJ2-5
TGTGCCAGCAGCGTAGCAGCGGCTCAAGAGACCCAGTACTTC
CASSVAAAQETQYF
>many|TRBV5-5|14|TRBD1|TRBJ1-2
TGTGCCAGCAGCTTAGGACAGGGGGCGGGTGGCTACACCTTC
CASSLGQGAGGYTF
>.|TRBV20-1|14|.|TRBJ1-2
TGCAGTGCTAGAGTACAGGATACTGCCTATGGCTACACCTTC
CSARVQDTAYGYTF